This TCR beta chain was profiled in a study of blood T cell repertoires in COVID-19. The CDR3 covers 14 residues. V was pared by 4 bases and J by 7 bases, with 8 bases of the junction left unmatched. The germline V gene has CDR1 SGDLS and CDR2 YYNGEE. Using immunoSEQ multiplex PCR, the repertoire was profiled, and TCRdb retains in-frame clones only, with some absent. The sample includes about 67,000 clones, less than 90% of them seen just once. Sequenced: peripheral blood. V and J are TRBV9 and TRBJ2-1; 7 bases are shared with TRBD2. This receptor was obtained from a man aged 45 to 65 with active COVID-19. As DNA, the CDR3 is TGTGCCAGCAGCCCGCGCCCGGGGGGTAATGAGCAGTTCTTC. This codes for CASSPRPGGNEQFF. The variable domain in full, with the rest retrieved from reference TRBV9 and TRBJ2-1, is DSGVTQTPKHLITATGQRVTLRCSPRSGDLSVYWYQQSLDQGLQFLIQYYNGEERAKGNILERFSAQQFPDLHSELNLSSLELGDSALYFCASSPRPGGNEQFFGPGTRLTVL.